This T cell receptor (beta chain) appears in the sequencing data of a study of technical replicates of blood from a handful of donors. This clone has just one count. Sequencing was performed with immunoSEQ multiplex PCR; in TCRdb, only in-frame clones are kept and a portion is missing. This sample has tens of thousands of clones, with around 91% found just once. The CDR3 loop spans 13 amino acids. Germline-derived CDR1 and CDR2 are KGHSH and LQKENI. The ends lost 4 bases at V and 2 bases at J; junction bases unmatched: 1. The J gene is TRBJ1-2, the V gene TRBV18; TRBD1 aligns across 7 bases. The TCR sequence derives from a human donor in good health. Sequenced input: T cells isolated from PBMCs. The CDR3 bases are TGTGCCAGCTCACTACAGGGGAACTATGGCTACACCTTC. It specifies CASSLQGNYGYTF.